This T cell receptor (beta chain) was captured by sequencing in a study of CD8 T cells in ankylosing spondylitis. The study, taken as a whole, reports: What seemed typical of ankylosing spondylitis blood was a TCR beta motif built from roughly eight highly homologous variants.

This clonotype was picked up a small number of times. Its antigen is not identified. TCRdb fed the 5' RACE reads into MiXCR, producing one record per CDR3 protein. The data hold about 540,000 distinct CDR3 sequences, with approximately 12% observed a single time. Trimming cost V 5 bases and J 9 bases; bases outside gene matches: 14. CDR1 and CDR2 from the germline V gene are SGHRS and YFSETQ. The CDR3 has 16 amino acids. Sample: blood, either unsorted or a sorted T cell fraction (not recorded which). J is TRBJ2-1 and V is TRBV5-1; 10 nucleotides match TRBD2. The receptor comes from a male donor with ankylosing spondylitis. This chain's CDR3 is CASSLPVASGSGEQFF. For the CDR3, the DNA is TGCGCCAGCAGTTTACCGGTGGCTAGCGGGAGCGGTGAGCAGTTCTTC.